The 23 T cell receptor beta chains presented below share a single source sample, sequenced in a study of cytomegalovirus exposure and HLA in healthy donors. The assay was immunoSEQ multiplex PCR, and TCRdb's table has in-frame clones only and misses some. The profile covers about 130,000 clones, with about 80% appearing a single time and roughly 27% taken by the ten largest. Sequenced: PBMCs. All receptors come from a man younger than 40 in good health and CMV-seropositive.

The rearrangement joins TRBV6-1 to TRBJ1-2, with 7 bases lining up with TRBD1. The trim removed 8 bases at V and 3 bases at J, leaving 3 bases unmatched. This CDR3 is 12 amino acids long. Germline V lookup: CDR1 MNHNS, CDR2 SASEGT. CDR3 amino acids: CASGRGDYGYTF. The CDR3 nucleotides read TGTGCCAGCGGCAGGGGGGACTATGGCTACACCTTC.

This rearrangement joins TRBV9 to TRBJ2-3, with D perhaps TRBD2 (5 bases). Per germline, CDR1 SGDLS and CDR2 YYNGEE. The CDR3 is made up of 13 amino acids. The V end lost 2 bases, the J end lost 5 bases, and 9 bases lay between the germline ends. The CDR3 nucleotides read TGTGCCAGCAGCGTCATACTAGAAGATACGCAGTATTTT. This gives the protein CASSVILEDTQYF.

The rearrangement links TRBV11-1 to TRBJ2-1, with D possibly TRBD1 on 5 matching bases. CDR1 and CDR2 (germline): SGHAT, FQDESV (reference sequence). The ends were cut back, 2 bases at V and 6 bases at J, with 14 bases in the middle. This CDR3 is 15 amino acids long. CDR3 DNA sequence: TGTGCCAGCAGCTTACGAGACATAGGGGCCAATGAGCAGTTCTTC. Residues: CASSLRDIGANEQFF. Filled out from reference TRBV11-1 and TRBJ2-1, the complete variable domain reads EAEVAQSPRYKITEKSQAVAFWCDPISGHATLYWYRQILGQGPELLVQFQDESVVDDSQLPKDRFSAERLKGVDSTLKIQPAELGDSAMYLCASSLRDIGANEQFFGPGTRLTVL.

The rearrangement links TRBV12-5 to TRBJ2-5; 12 nucleotides match TRBD1. Germline values: CDR1 LGHNT, CDR2 FRNRAP. V lost 6 bases to trimming and J lost 1 base; unmatched junction nucleotides: 6. The CDR3 extends over 16 amino acids. The CDR3 region has the DNA TGTGCTAGTGGGTCGGGACAGGGGGCGATCCAAGAGACCCAGTACTTC. This gives the protein CASGSGQGAIQETQYF.

The chain carries TRBV4-2 and TRBJ2-2; 12 bases line up with TRBD2. There are 18 residues in the CDR3. V was clipped by 4 bases and J by 5 bases; unmatched bases: 11. The V gene's germline CDR1 is LGHNA and CDR2 YNFKEQ. The CDR3: CASSLLVLAGGSTGELFF. CDR3 DNA sequence: TGTGCCAGCAGCCTCCTCGTCCTAGCGGGGGGGTCAACCGGGGAGCTGTTTTTT.

This rearrangement joins TRBV4-2 to TRBJ1-2, with TRBD1 as a possible D gene (6 bases). The CDR3 runs 15 residues. V was cut by 0 bases and J by 4 bases, with 12 bases left in between. The germline V gene encodes CDR1 LGHNA and CDR2 YNFKEQ. For the CDR3, the DNA is TGTGCCAGCAGCCAAGATGGAGGGGGGGGCTATGGCTACACCTTC. Protein: CASSQDGGGGYGYTF.

The chain is built from TRBV7-2 and TRBJ2-1; D unresolved. Germline loops: CDR1 SGHTA, CDR2 FQGNSA. This CDR3 has 14 residues. V was cut by 2 bases and J by 3 bases, with 8 bases left in between. CDR3 nucleotide sequence: TGTGCCAGCAGCTTAATCCCCGTCTACAATGAGCAGTTCTTC. Amino acid sequence: CASSLIPVYNEQFF.

The chain has TRBV10-1 and TRBJ2-1; 8 bases are shared with TRBD1. CDR1 is WNHNN and CDR2 is SYGVQD in the germline V gene (reference sequence). J gave up 5 bases and V 6 bases, and 6 bases lay outside the gene matches. The CDR3 is made up of 14 amino acids. DNA of the CDR3: TGCGCCAGCAGCCGGGACAGGTCTCACAATGAGCAGTTCTTC. It is translated as CASSRDRSHNEQFF.

J is TRBJ1-4 and V is TRBV21-1; TRBD1, as called in the table, went unchecked against the DNA. TRBV21-1 is a known pseudogene. There are 14 residues in the CDR3. This CDR3 is CASSNGTGSGQLFF. The CDR3 region has the DNA TGTGCCAGCAGCAACGGGACAGGGTCGGGGCAACTGTTTTTT.

V and J are TRBV11-1 and TRBJ2-2, with a weak D call TRBD1 (6 bases). Germline assignment: CDR1 SGHAT and CDR2 FQDESV (reference sequence). V lost 6 bases and J lost 4, with 15 bases in between. This CDR3 is built from 15 residues. The CDR3 DNA reads TGTGCCAGCAGAGACCCAGGGGACCTCACCGGGGAGCTGTTTTTT. Residues: CASRDPGDLTGELFF.

This clone was counted a single time. The chain carries TRBV10-1 and TRBJ2-3; perhaps TRBD1 as D (7 bases). V lost 2 bases and J lost 4, with 13 bases in between. From germline, CDR1 is WNHNN and CDR2 SYGVQD (reference sequence). The CDR3 is made up of 15 amino acids. As DNA, the CDR3 is TGCGCCAGCAGTGAGGAGACAGGGAGGTCAGATACGCAGTATTTT. This sequence encodes CASSEETGRSDTQYF.

The chain recombines TRBV6-1 with TRBJ2-4; possible D gene TRBD1, 5 bases. The CDR3 runs to 17 residues. The germline V gene encodes CDR1 MNHNS and CDR2 SASEGT. The V end was cut by 2 bases, the J end by 2 bases, with 16 bases between. The CDR3 coding sequence is TGTGCCAGCAGTGAAACCTCCCGTGGGGCAACCAAAAACATTCAGTACTTC. This encodes CASSETSRGATKNIQYF.

This clone was counted a few times. V usage is TRBV6-5 and J usage is TRBJ1-2, with D unclear. CDR1 and CDR2 (germline): MNHEY, SVGAGI. V dropped 6 bases and J dropped 6 bases, with 14 bases sitting between them. CDR3 size: 13 residues. The CDR3 region has the DNA TGTGCCAGCAGGGGCAGTGAGGGTGATGGCTACACCTTC. Translating gives CASRGSEGDGYTF.

The chain carries TRBV7-3 and TRBJ2-2; tentative D call: TRBD2 (6 bases). CDR1 SGHTA and CDR2 FQGTGA come from the germline V gene. The CDR3 has 14 amino acids. The V end lost 2 bases, the J end lost 6 bases, and 10 bases lay between the germline ends. The CDR3 nucleotides are TGTGCCAGCAGCTTACTTTGGGGGGCCGGGGAGCTGTTTTTT. Amino acid sequence: CASSLLWGAGELFF.

The V call is TRBV10-1, the J call TRBJ1-5; D perhaps matches TRBD1 (6 bases). V lost 3 bases, J lost 3 bases, and 12 bases lay in between. CDR1 and CDR2 (germline): WNHNN, SYGVQD (reference sequence). This CDR3 is built from 15 residues. The CDR3 region has the DNA TGCGCCAGCAGTGAATGCGGACAGTACAATCAGCCCCAGCATTTT. The encoded protein is CASSECGQYNQPQHF.

This chain uses TRBV2 with TRBJ1-1, with a possible D match to TRBD1 (6 bases). The V gene's germline CDR1 is SNHLY and CDR2 FYNNEI. Trimming left V 3 bases short and J 0 bases short, with 8 bases between. The CDR3 is 14 residues long. CDR3 DNA: TGTGCCAGCAGTGACGGACAGCTGAACACTGAAGCTTTCTTT. Translated, it gives CASSDGQLNTEAFF.

This clone was seen only a few times. Other DNA variants within this sample encode the same CDR3. CDR3 sequence reads: CASSPGYEQYF. The CDR3, as DNA: TGTGCCAGCAGCCCGGGGTACGAGCAGTACTTC. V and J are TRBV7-8 and TRBJ2-7, with D possibly being TRBD2 (5 bases). With 5 bases removed from V and 4 bases from J, the gap between germline ends came to 6 bases. Germline values: CDR1 SGHVS, CDR2 FQNEAQ. CDR3 length: 11 amino acids. Looking up the rest from reference TRBV7-8 and TRBJ2-7 gives the full variable domain: GAGVSQSPRYKVAKRGQDVALRCDPISGHVSLFWYQQALGQGPEFLTYFQNEAQLDKSGLPSDRFFAERPEGSVSTLKIQRTQQEDSAVYLCASSPGYEQYFGPGTRLTVT.

The V and J genes are TRBV2 and TRBJ2-7; 9 nucleotides line up with TRBD1. The germline V gene has CDR1 SNHLY and CDR2 FYNNEI. The CDR3 sequence is 13 residues long. V gave up 8 bases and J gave up 4 bases; unmatched junction bases: 6. The CDR3 sequence is CASDLQGAYEQYF. In DNA, the CDR3 is TGTGCCAGCGACTTACAGGGGGCTTACGAGCAGTACTTC.

This chain connects TRBV4-3 to TRBJ2-5; D is perhaps TRBD2 (5 bases). CDR3 length: 13 amino acids. V lost 3 bases and J lost 5, with 10 bases in between. From germline, CDR1 is LGHNA and CDR2 YSLEER. The CDR3 bases are TGCGCCAGCAGCCACGGCCGGGGTGAGACCCAGTACTTC. Amino acids: CASSHGRGETQYF.

The chain links TRBV21-1 to TRBJ2-1; the table's D call of TRBD1 was not tested on the DNA. TRBV21-1 is a pseudogene. There are 13 residues in the CDR3. CDR3 sequence: CASSLRDSNEQFF. For the CDR3, the DNA is TGTGCCAGCAGCCTTCGCGACAGTAATGAGCAGTTCTTC.

The chain couples TRBV15 to TRBJ2-1, with 8 bases aligning to TRBD2. Trimming cost V 3 bases and J 9 bases; bases outside gene matches: 16. Per germline, CDR1 LNHNV and CDR2 YYDKDF (reference sequence). The CDR3 runs to 17 residues. The CDR3 DNA is TGTGCCACCAGCAGCGGGGGGGGGCGGGGAGGGGTGTCTGAGCAGTTCTTC. This gives the protein CATSSGGGRGGVSEQFF.

This clone was detected only a few times. The chain combines TRBV2 with TRBJ1-5; 7 bases fit TRBD1. V shed 9 bases and J 3 bases; nucleotides not matched to a gene: 5. Germline CDR1 reads SNHLY; CDR2 reads FYNNEI. The CDR3 runs to 13 residues. The DNA for the CDR3 is TGTGCCAGTTCAGGGGGTCCCAATCAGCCCCAGCATTTT. This codes for CASSGGPNQPQHF.

The chain combines TRBV9 with TRBJ1-3; a possible D gene is TRBD1 (5 bases). Deletions cut 0 bases from V and 2 bases from J, with 9 bases between. CDR1 is SGDLS and CDR2 is YYNGEE in the germline V gene. CDR3 length: 15 amino acids. CDR3 bases: TGTGCCAGCAGCGTAGGGGGGGAGACTGGAAACACCATATATTTT. It is translated as CASSVGGETGNTIYF.